What follows is one TCR beta chain and its context. There are many counts of this clonotype. What antigen it recognizes has not been identified. No much larger clone is present one base from it, and per-base qualities are unavailable. The sample belongs to a study of T cells in Graves' hyperthyroidism and ophthalmopathy (dated by TCRdb to between 2018 and 2021). At the level of the whole study: Peripheral blood was sampled at the time of initial diagnosis, prior to any treatment. TCR V-J signatures able to tell the groups apart were searched for in a discovery cohort of approximately 95 patients, of whom under 45 had Graves' ophthalmopathy and around 58 had stable Graves' hyperthyroidism. Prospective prediction of ophthalmopathy was tested in an independent validation cohort of fewer than 20 hyperthyroidism patients and around 16 patients who later progressed to ophthalmopathy. The approximately 100 discovery patients were randomly split 7:3 into training and test sets. In addition, the study compared T-cell repertoires in thyroid tissue and in blood from roughly six Graves' hyperthyroidism patients. Following sampling, methimazole starting at 30 mg daily was given to hyperthyroidism patients, and high-dose intravenous methylprednisolone was given to ophthalmopathy patients. TCR Vbeta CDR3 sequencing of 140 or so peripheral blood samples (over 40 ophthalmopathy, some 75 hyperthyroidism and approximately 17 progressor patients) is reported in the paper.

The study at large found these results: No statistical method was used to set the sample size in advance, and investigators knew the group allocation. Most expanded thyroid clonotypes (frequency above 0.001) were also found in blood, which suggests that blood repertoires may mirror thyroid immune responses. In validation, the model predicted progression to ophthalmopathy with roughly 66% sensitivity and 72% to 85% specificity, a median of roughly seven months before onset. A 13 V-J signature model separated ophthalmopathy from stable hyperthyroidism, with over 85% sensitivity and 81.08% specificity in cross-validation and 80%/75% in testing.

Ophthalmopathy patients had moderately to severely active disease, Clinical Activity Score of at least 3, NOSPECS grade of at least 4, and duration under 3 months. Exclusion was applied to patients with uncontrolled infections, other autoimmune diseases, pregnancy or lactation. Diagnoses were established on the basis of clinical symptoms, serum thyroxine and TRAb, thyroid ultrasound, and orbital computed tomography. PBMCs were isolated from about 9.2 ml of fresh peripheral blood by Ficoll-Paque density gradient centrifugation. Trizol reagent was used to extract total RNA, and RNA quality was then checked on an Agilent 2100 Bioanalyzer. The cysteine opens and the phenylalanine closes a CDR3 of 17 amino acids. CDR3 DNA only is kept here, 51 bases in frame from base 1. V was cut back by 2 bases and J by 0 bases, leaving a gap of 13 bases between them. The germline V gene provides CDR1 KGHSH and CDR2 LQKENI.

The TCR beta CDR3 regions were amplified from the RNA transcripts. A first-round RT-PCR of the TCR CDR3 used the HTBI primer set with the Qiagen OneStep RT-PCR kit. Libraries were constructed in a second round of multiplex PCR, after which size selection and purification were performed. Libraries were sequenced paired-end with 100 bp reads on an Illumina HiSeq2000. In the source study's methods: SOAPnuke was used to process the raw data, removing reads that contained adapters or uncalled bases, had a mean Phred below 15, or lacked an exact match to the constant primer or identifier. High-quality paired reads were merged with COPE v1.2.5, and unique nucleotide sequences were defined as clonotypes. Clonotypes were aligned to IMGT TRBV, TRBD and TRBJ reference segments using MiTCR v1.1. The analysis was restricted to V-J combinations with a frequency above 0.0001, which together covered 99% to 99.2% of the repertoires. The TCS score was defined as F50 (clonal expansion) divided by E x V (chaos), with BLOSUM62-based TCRdist calculated between CDR3 peptides within each V-J. Welch's t-statistics and random forest reduced just over 500 V-J features to about 12, which were used in a naive Bayes classifier (R e1071). TCRdb trimmed the raw reads at Q25, called clones with MiXCR and kept productive beta chains. Entries that share a CDR3 protein sequence are merged under the most common genes and DNA. The V and J calls, along with clone size, are taken from TCRdb and not from the paper's own processing. This sample lists almost 350,000 distinct CDR3 sequences; approximately 18% were detected once. Roughly a sixth of the sample is held by the ten biggest clonotypes.

The receptor's source is a middle-aged woman with Graves' ophthalmopathy. The chain was built from TRBV18 and TRBJ2-2; possibly the D gene is TRBD1, per 5 matching bases. The sequenced sample consisted of blood. The bases are TGTGCCAGCTCACCAAGGCTGCAGGGTACGAACACCGGGGAGCTGTTTTTT. Translated, this is CASSPRLQGTNTGELFF.